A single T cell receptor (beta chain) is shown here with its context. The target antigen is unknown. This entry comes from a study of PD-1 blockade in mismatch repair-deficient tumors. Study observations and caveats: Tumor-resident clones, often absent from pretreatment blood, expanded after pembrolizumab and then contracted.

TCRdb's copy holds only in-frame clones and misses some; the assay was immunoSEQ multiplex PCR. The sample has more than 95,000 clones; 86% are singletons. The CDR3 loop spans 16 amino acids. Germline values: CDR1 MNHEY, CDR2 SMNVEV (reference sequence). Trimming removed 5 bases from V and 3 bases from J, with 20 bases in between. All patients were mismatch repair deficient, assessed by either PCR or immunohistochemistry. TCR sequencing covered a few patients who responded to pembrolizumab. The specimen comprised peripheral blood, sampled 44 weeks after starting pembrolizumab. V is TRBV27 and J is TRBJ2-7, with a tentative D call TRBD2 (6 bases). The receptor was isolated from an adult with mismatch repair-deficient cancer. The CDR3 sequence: CASSVHGASGFYEQYF. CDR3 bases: TGTGCCAGCAGTGTACACGGGGCCAGCGGGTTCTACGAGCAGTACTTC.